Here is one T cell receptor (beta chain) with its context. Its antigen remains unknown. This CDR3 region has 14 residues. Trimming cost V 5 bases and J 3 bases, with 10 bases left between them. Germline V gene data show CDR1 as SGHTA and CDR2 as FQGNSA. A multiplex PCR was run with 60 Vbeta primers and 13 Jbeta primers. Repertoires were generated with immunoSEQ multiplex PCR, while TCRdb's copy carries only in-frame clones and drops some. The table has about 120,000 clones, roughly 80% seen once. The record originates from a study of cytomegalovirus exposure and HLA in healthy donors. The overall study: Membership in the Caucasian-associated ancestry cluster was found for around 81% of 398 genotyped donors. Study results and caveats: When the data were analyzed later, several of the most significant clusters appeared to be linked to common viral pathogens.

The TCR was taken from a man aged 30-40 years in good health and CMV-seronegative. The specimen sequenced was PBMCs. The chain joins TRBV7-2 to TRBJ1-4; no definite D call. The CDR3 bases are TGTGCCAGCAGCATCGGGTCCCCTAATGAAAAACTGTTTTTT. Amino acids: CASSIGSPNEKLFF.